Listed below are T cell receptor beta chains from one sample, sequenced in a study of blood T cell repertoires in COVID-19. Assay: immunoSEQ multiplex PCR; the TCRdb copy retains only in-frame clones and omits some. The sample lists some 260,000 clones, about 80% occurring once. Source material: PBMCs or T cells enriched from blood (not recorded which). Receptor source: a young man with acute COVID-19. Both conserved end residues are part of each CDR3. Fields, in order: clone size, D gene, J gene, V gene, CDR3 protein, CDR3 DNA. D genes are given only for firm matches. Where a row states a size, it is once, few, many or the class of an expanded clone; other rows omit it.

>-|TRBD2|TRBJ2-2|TRBV7-8
CASSRPLGLADTGELFF
TGTGCCAGCAGCCGCCCGCTCGGACTAGCGGACACCGGGGAGCTGTTTTTT
>-|TRBD2|TRBJ2-1|TRBV19
CASSIEGTRVPNEQFF
TGTGCCAGTAGTATAGAGGGGACTAGGGTGCCCAATGAGCAGTTCTTC
>-|TRBD1|TRBJ1-3|TRBV19
CASSIQGAGNTIYF
TGTGCCAGTAGTATCCAGGGGGCTGGAAACACCATATATTTT
>-|TRBD2|TRBJ2-3|TRBV7-9
CASRSGTSINTQYF
TGTGCCAGCAGGTCCGGGACTAGTATTAATACGCAGTATTTT
>-|-|TRBJ2-5|TRBV24-1
CATSDPSPGGETQYF
TGTGCCACCAGTGATCCAAGCCCAGGAGGGGAGACCCAGTACTTC
>once|-|TRBJ2-3|TRBV12-3/TRBV12-4
CASSPGRDTQYF
TGTGCCAGCAGCCCCGGTCGTGATACGCAGTATTTT
>-|-|TRBJ1-6|TRBV28
CASSEHSYNSPLHF
TGTGCCAGCAGTGAACACTCCTATAATTCACCCCTCCACTTT
>-|TRBD2|TRBJ2-5|TRBV6-2/TRBV6-3
CASSKFLAGGLEETQYF
TGTGCCAGCAGTAAGTTTTTAGCGGGAGGATTAGAAGAGACCCAGTACTTC
>-|-|TRBJ1-2|TRBV19
CASSKGLTYGYTF
TGTGCCAGTAGTAAGGGACTCACCTATGGCTACACCTTC
>-|TRBD2|TRBJ2-1|TRBV10-1
CASSLSGVGYNEQFF
TGCGCCAGCAGCCTCAGCGGGGTCGGCTACAATGAGCAGTTCTTC
>-|-|TRBJ1-3|TRBV14
CASSPRVSGNTIYF
TGTGCCAGCAGCCCCAGGGTCTCTGGAAACACCATATATTTT
>-|-|TRBJ1-6|TRBV7-3
CASSLRQANSPLHF
TGTGCCAGCAGCCTAAGACAGGCTAATTCACCCCTCCACTTT
>-|TRBD2|TRBJ2-1|TRBV24-1
CATSDLDLRGGNEQFF
TGTGCCACCAGTGATTTGGACCTCCGCGGGGGCAATGAGCAGTTCTTC
>-|-|TRBJ2-5|TRBV28
CASNPRGYQETQYF
TGTGCCAGCAACCCCCGGGGGTACCAAGAGACCCAGTACTTC
>-|TRBD1|TRBJ1-4|TRBV5-1
CASSLFGTGGEKLFF
TGTGCCAGCAGCTTGTTCGGGACAGGGGGTGAAAAACTGTTTTTT
>-|TRBD1|TRBJ1-5|TRBV6-5
CASSTGEENQPQHF
TGTGCCAGCAGTACAGGGGAGGAGAATCAGCCCCAGCATTTT
>-|-|TRBJ1-3|TRBV9
CASSVATGFTGNTIYF
TGTGCCAGCAGCGTAGCTACGGGATTCACTGGAAACACCATATATTTT
>-|-|TRBJ1-1|TRBV28
CASSLTGRHTEAFF
TGTGCCAGCAGTCTTACTGGCAGGCACACTGAAGCTTTCTTT
>-|-|TRBJ1-2|TRBV25-1
CASSELYGYTF
TGTGCCAGCAGTGAGCTATATGGCTACACCTTC
>few|-|TRBJ1-1|TRBV29-1
CSADRLDTEAFF
TGCAGCGCCGACAGGTTAGACACTGAAGCTTTCTTT
>-|-|TRBJ2-6|TRBV27
CASSPQRGANVLTF
TGTGCCAGCAGTCCTCAGAGGGGGGCCAACGTCCTGACTTTC
>-|-|TRBJ2-2|TRBV6-5
CASRRDSGPGELFF
TGTGCCAGCAGGCGGGACAGCGGTCCCGGGGAGCTGTTTTTT
>once|-|TRBJ2-5|TRBV6-6
CASTPPGRGETQYF
TGTGCCAGCACCCCCCCTGGTCGGGGAGAGACCCAGTACTTC
>-|TRBD2|TRBJ2-5|TRBV5-1
CASSSPSGSGETQYF
TGTGCCAGCAGCTCACCTAGCGGGAGTGGTGAGACCCAGTACTTC
>-|-|TRBJ1-2|TRBV9
CASSVAFPGAYGYTF
TGTGCCAGCAGCGTAGCTTTTCCCGGAGCTTATGGCTACACCTTC
>-|-|TRBJ2-2|TRBV11-2
CASSSLNRLAGELFF
TGTGCCAGCAGCTCCTTAAACCGATTAGCCGGGGAGCTGTTTTTT
>-|-|TRBJ1-1|TRBV6-5
CASRMDQGEAFF
TGTGCCAGCCGGATGGATCAGGGTGAAGCTTTCTTT